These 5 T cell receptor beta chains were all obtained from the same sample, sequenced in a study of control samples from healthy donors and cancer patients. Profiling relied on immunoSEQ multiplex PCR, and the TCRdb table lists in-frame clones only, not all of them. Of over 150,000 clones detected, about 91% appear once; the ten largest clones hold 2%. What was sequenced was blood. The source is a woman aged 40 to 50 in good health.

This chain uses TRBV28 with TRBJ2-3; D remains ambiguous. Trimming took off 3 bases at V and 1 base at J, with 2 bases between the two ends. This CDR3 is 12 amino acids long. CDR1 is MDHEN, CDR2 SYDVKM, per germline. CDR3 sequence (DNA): TGTGCCAGCAGTTTTCGCACAGATACGCAGTATTTT. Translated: CASSFRTDTQYF. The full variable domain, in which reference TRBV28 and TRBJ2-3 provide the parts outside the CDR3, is DVKVTQSSRYLVKRTGEKVFLECVQDMDHENMFWYRQDPGLGLRLIYFSYDVKMKEKGDIPEGYSVSREKKERFSLILESASTNQTSMYLCASSFRTDTQYFGPGTRLTVL.

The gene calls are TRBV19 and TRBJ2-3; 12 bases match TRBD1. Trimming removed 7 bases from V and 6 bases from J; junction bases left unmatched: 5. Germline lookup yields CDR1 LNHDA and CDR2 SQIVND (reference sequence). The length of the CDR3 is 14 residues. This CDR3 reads CASIPGQGADTQYF. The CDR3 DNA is TGTGCCAGTATCCCGGGACAGGGGGCCGATACGCAGTATTTT.

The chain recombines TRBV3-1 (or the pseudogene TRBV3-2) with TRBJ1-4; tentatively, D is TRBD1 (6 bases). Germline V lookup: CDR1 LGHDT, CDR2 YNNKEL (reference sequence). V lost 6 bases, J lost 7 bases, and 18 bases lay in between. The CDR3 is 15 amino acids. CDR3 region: CASSKITGIGEKLFF. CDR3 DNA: TGTGCCAGCAGTAAGATTACAGGGATCGGTGAAAAACTGTTTTTT.

The CDR3 reads CASSEFGGYEQFF. The CDR3 region has the DNA TGTGCCAGCAGTGAATTTGGAGGTTATGAGCAGTTCTTC. This chain connects TRBV6-1 to TRBJ2-1; tentatively, D is TRBD2 (5 bases). Trimming left V 2 bases short and J 8 bases short, with 10 bases between. Germline CDR1 reads MNHNS; CDR2 reads SASEGT. The CDR3 consists of 13 residues.

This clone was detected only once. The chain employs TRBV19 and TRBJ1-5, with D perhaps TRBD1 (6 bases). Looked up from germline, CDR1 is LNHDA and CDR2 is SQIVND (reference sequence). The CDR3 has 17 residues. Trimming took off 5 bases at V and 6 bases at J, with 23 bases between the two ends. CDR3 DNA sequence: TGTGCCAGTAGTTTTTTCCTCGGGGCAGGGGTCACTCAGCCCCAGCATTTT. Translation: CASSFFLGAGVTQPQHF.